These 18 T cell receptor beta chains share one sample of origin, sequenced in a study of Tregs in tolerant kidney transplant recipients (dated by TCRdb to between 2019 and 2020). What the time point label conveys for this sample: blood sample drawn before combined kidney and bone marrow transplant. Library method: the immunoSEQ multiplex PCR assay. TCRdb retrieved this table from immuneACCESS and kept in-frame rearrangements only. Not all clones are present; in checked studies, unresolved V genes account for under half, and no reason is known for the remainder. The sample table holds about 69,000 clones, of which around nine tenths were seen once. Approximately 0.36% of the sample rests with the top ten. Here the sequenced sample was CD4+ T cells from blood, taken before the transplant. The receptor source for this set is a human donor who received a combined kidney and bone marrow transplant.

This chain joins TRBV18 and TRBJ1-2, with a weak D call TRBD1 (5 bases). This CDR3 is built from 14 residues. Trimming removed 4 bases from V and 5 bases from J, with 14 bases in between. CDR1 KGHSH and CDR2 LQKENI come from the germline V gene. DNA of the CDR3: TGTGCCAGCTCACTACCACAGGACGGATATGGCTACACCTTC. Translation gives CASSLPQDGYGYTF.

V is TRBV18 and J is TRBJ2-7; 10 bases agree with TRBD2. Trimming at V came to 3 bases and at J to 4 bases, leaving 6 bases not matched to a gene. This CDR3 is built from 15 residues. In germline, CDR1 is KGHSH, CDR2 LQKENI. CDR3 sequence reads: CASSPAASGSYEQYF. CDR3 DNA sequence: TGTGCCAGCTCACCCGCGGCTAGCGGGAGTTACGAGCAGTACTTC.

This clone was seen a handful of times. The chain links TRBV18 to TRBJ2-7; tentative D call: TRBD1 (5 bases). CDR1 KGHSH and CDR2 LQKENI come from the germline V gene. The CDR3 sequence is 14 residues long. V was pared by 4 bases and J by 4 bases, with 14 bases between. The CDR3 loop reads CASSLAGSTYEQYF. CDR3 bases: TGTGCCAGCTCACTAGCAGGGTCGACTTACGAGCAGTACTTC. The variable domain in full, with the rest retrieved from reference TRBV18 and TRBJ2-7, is NAGVMQNPRHLVRRRGQEARLRCSPMKGHSHVYWYRQLPEEGLKFMVYLQKENIIDESGMPKERFSAEFPKEGPSILRIQQVVRGDSAAYFCASSLAGSTYEQYFGPGTRLTVT.

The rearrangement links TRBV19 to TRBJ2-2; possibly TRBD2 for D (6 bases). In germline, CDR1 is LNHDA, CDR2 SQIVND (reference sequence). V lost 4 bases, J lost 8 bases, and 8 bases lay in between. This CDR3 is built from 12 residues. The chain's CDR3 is CASSTLAGELFF. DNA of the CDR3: TGTGCCAGTAGTACCCTAGCGGGGGAGCTGTTTTTT. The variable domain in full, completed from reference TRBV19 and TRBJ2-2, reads DGGITQSPKYLFRKEGQNVTLSCEQNLNHDAMYWYRQDPGQGLRLIYYSQIVNDFQKGDIAEGYSVSREKKESFPLTVTSAQKNPTAFYLCASSTLAGELFFGEGSRLTVL.

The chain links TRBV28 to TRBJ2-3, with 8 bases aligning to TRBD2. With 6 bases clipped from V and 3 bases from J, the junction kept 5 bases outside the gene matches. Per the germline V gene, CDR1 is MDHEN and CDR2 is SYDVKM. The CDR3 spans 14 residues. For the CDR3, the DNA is TGTGCCAGCAGGAGCGGGGGACTGACAGATACGCAGTATTTT. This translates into CASRSGGLTDTQYF.

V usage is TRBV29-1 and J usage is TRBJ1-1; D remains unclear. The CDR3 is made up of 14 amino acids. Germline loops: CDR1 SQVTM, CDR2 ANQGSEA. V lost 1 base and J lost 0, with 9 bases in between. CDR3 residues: CSVEVAVMNTEAFF. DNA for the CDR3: TGCAGCGTTGAAGTGGCAGTCATGAACACTGAAGCTTTCTTT. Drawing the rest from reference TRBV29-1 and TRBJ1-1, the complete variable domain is SAVISQKPSRDICQRGTSLTIQCQVDSQVTMMFWYRQQPGQSLTLIATANQGSEATYESGFVIDKFPISRPNLTFSTLTVSNMSPEDSSIYLCSVEVAVMNTEAFFGQGTRLTVV.

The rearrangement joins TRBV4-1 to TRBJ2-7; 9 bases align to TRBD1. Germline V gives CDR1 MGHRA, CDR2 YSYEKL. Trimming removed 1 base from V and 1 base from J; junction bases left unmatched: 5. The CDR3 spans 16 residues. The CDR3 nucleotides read TGCGCCAGCAGCCAAGGAGGACAGGGGAGATCCTACGAGCAGTACTTC. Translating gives CASSQGGQGRSYEQYF.

The CDR3 DNA sequence: TGTGCCAGCAGCTCCAGAAATCAAGAGACCCAGTACTTC. Its translation: CASSSRNQETQYF. The gene calls are TRBV7-2 and TRBJ2-5; D ambiguous. V shed 4 bases and J shed 2 bases, with 8 bases lying between them. The CDR3 is 13 amino acids. The germline CDR1 and CDR2 sequences are SGHTA and FQGNSA. The full variable domain, with the rest looked up from reference TRBV7-2 and TRBJ2-5, is GAGVSQSPSNKVTEKGKDVELRCDPISGHTALYWYRQSLGQGLEFLIYFQGNSAPDKSGLPSDRFSAERTGGSVSTLTIQRTQQEDSAVYLCASSSRNQETQYFGPGTRLLVL.

The CDR3 DNA sequence: TGCGCCAGCAGCGAGGGGACTAGCGGTGACTACAATGAGCAGTTCTTC. It is translated as CASSEGTSGDYNEQFF. The chain is built from TRBV5-1 and TRBJ2-1; 11 nucleotides match TRBD2. The CDR3 runs 16 residues. The germline CDR1 and CDR2 sequences are SGHRS and YFSETQ. Losses at the gene ends were 4 bases for V and 3 bases for J; bases not matched to a gene: 6.

The CDR3 coding sequence is TGTGCCAGCAGCCAACGCCCAGGACAGGGCGGAATAAGCTCCTACGAGCAGTACTTC. Its translation is CASSQRPGQGGISSYEQYF. The chain has TRBV7-2 and TRBJ2-7; 8 positions match TRBD1. Germline values: CDR1 SGHTA, CDR2 FQGNSA. The CDR3 sequence is 19 residues long. The trim removed 5 bases at V and 0 bases at J, leaving 18 bases unmatched.

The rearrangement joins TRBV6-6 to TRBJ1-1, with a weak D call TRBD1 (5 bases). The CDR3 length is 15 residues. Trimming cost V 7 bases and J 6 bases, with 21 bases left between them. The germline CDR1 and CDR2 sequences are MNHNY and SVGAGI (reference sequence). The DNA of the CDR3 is TGTGCCAGCACCGACTGGGGCACAGATACCCCTGAAGCTTTCTTT. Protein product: CASTDWGTDTPEAFF.

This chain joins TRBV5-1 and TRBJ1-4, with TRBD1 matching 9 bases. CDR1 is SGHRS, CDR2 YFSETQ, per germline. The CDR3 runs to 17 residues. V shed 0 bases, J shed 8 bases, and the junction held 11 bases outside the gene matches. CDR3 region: CASSLGGTGKLREKLFF. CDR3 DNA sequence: TGCGCCAGCAGCTTGGGAGGGACAGGGAAACTCCGAGAAAAACTGTTTTTT.

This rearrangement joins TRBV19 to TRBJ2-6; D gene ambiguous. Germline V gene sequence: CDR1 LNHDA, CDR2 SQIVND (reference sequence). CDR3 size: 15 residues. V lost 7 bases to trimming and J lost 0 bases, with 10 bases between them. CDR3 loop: CASTYLYSGANVLTF. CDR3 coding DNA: TGTGCCAGTACTTACCTATACTCTGGGGCCAACGTCCTGACTTTC. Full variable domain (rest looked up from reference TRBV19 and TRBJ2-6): DGGITQSPKYLFRKEGQNVTLSCEQNLNHDAMYWYRQDPGQGLRLIYYSQIVNDFQKGDIAEGYSVSREKKESFPLTVTSAQKNPTAFYLCASTYLYSGANVLTFGAGSRLTVL.

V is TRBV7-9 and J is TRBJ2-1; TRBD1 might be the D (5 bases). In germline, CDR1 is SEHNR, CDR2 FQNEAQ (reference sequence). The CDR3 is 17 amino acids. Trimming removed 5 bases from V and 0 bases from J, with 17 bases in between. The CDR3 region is CASSPLVQESSYNEQFF. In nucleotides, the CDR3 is TGTGCCAGCAGCCCCCTAGTACAGGAGAGCTCCTACAATGAGCAGTTCTTC. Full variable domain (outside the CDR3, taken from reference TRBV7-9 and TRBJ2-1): DTGVSQNPRHKITKRGQNVTFRCDPISEHNRLYWYRQTLGQGPEFLTYFQNEAQLEKSRLLSDRFSAERPKGSFSTLEIQRTEQGDSAMYLCASSPLVQESSYNEQFFGPGTRLTVL.

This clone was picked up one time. The CDR3 DNA follows: TGTGCCAGCTCTAAAGGGCTAGCGGGAGAGACCCAGTACTTC. Translating gives CASSKGLAGETQYF. The chain joins TRBV11-3 to TRBJ2-5; 8 bases line up with TRBD2. Germline CDR1 is SGHNT and CDR2 is YENEEA. This CDR3 has 14 amino acids. The V segment lost 8 bases and the J segment 4 bases; nucleotides outside the gene matches: 9.

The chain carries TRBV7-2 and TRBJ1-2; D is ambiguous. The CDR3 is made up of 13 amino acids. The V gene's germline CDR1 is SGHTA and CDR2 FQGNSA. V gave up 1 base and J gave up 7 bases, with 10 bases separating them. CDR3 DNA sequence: TGTGCCAGCAGCTTAGTCGGGGAGGTTGGCTACACCTTC. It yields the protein CASSLVGEVGYTF.

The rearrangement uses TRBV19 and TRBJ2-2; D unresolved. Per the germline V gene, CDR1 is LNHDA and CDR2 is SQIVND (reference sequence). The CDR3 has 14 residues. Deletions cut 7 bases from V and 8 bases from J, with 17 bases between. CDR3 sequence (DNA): TGTGCCAGTACTCGACTCGCAGTTGGAGGGGAGCTGTTTTTT. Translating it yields CASTRLAVGGELFF. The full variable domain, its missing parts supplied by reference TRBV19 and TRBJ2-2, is DGGITQSPKYLFRKEGQNVTLSCEQNLNHDAMYWYRQDPGQGLRLIYYSQIVNDFQKGDIAEGYSVSREKKESFPLTVTSAQKNPTAFYLCASTRLAVGGELFFGEGSRLTVL.

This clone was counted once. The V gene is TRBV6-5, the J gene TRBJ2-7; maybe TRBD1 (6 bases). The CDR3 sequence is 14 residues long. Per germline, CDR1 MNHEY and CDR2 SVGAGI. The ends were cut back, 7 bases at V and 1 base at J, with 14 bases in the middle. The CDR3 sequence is CASTGPGQSYEQYF. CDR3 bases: TGTGCCAGCACTGGACCGGGACAATCCTACGAGCAGTACTTC.